This T cell receptor beta chain was sequenced during a study of T cell repertoires in urothelial bladder cancer. Study-wide results and limits: Median infiltrating lymphocyte percentage was roughly 2.2% in carcinoma specimens. A single clone reached roughly 2.2% in benign versus up to about 17% in carcinoma.

Produced via immunoSEQ multiplex PCR; TCRdb's table is partial and in-frame only. The repertoire holds over 10,000 clones, with 60% to 70% as singletons. As to this clone: The antigen is undetermined.

The receptor was isolated from a human donor with urothelial carcinoma. The sequenced material came from tumor-infiltrating cells from bladder cancer.

CDR3 loop: CASRLPGSRSYEQYF. In DNA form, the CDR3 reads TGTGCCAGCAGACTACCAGGGTCAAGGTCCTACGAGCAGTACTTC. The rearrangement links TRBV2 to TRBJ2-7; D may be TRBD1 (5 bases). The CDR3 has 15 amino acids. Trimming took off 6 bases at V and 1 base at J, with 16 bases between the two ends. CDR1 is SNHLY and CDR2 is FYNNEI in the germline V gene. The full variable domain, completed using reference TRBV2 and TRBJ2-7, is EPEVTQTPSHQVTQMGQEVILRCVPISNHLYFYWYRQILGQKVEFLVSFYNNEISEKSEIFDDQFSVERPDGSNFTLKIRSTKLEDSAMYFCASRLPGSRSYEQYFGPGTRLTVT.